Below are 23 T cell receptor beta chains sequenced from a single sample in a study of regulatory T cells in long-lasting Graves disease. Time point described: persistent/refractory GD, antithyroid drugs over 5 years with positive TRAb. RNA extracted from PBMCs served as the sequencing template. Investigators prepared the TCR beta libraries by applying iRepertoire HTBI primers and Arm-PCR of CDR3 regions. One entry per CDR3 protein results from TCRdb running MiXCR on the multiplex PCR reads. Of a few hundred thousand distinct CDR3 sequences in the sample, 23% were seen once. The input for sequencing was peripheral blood mononuclear cells (PBMCs), taken when the disease was refractory, from a patient treated with antithyroid drugs. These receptors came from a female donor with Graves disease.

The chain couples TRBV2 to TRBJ2-1, with D possibly being TRBD1 (6 bases). Germline V gene lookup returns CDR1 SNHLY and CDR2 FYNNEI. V lost 7 bases to trimming and J lost 7 bases, with 11 bases between them. The CDR3 extends over 12 amino acids. The CDR3 reads CASKGEMNEQFF. The CDR3 DNA reads as TGTGCCAGCAAGGGGGAGATGAATGAGCAGTTCTTC.

With regard to this clonotype: The CDR3 does not close with the conserved phenylalanine or tryptophan, likely indicating a read error. No DNA is shown, since the ends of the CDR3 on it are uncertain; the CDR3 is the one TCRdb lists. The chain employs TRBV27 and TRBJ2-4. The germline V gene encodes CDR1 MNHEY and CDR2 SMNVEV (reference sequence). The CDR3 adds up to 8 amino acids, both ends counted. The CDR3 spells CASTITFS.

This clonotype was seen more than once but under ten times. The genes are TRBV19 and TRBJ1-2; TRBD1 might be the D (5 bases). The CDR3 totals 12 residues. CDR1 and CDR2 (germline): LNHDA, SQIVND (reference sequence). The germline V and J ends were trimmed by 8 bases and 2 bases, with 9 bases remaining between them. Here the CDR3 reads CASAGPNYGYTF. The DNA of the CDR3 is TGTGCCAGTGCAGGGCCCAACTATGGCTACACCTTC.

This clonotype was picked up many times. The chain combines TRBV19 with TRBJ2-7; 7 positions agree with TRBD1. J lost 5 bases, V lost 7 bases, and 8 bases had no gene match. CDR3 size: 13 residues. Germline assignment: CDR1 LNHDA and CDR2 SQIVND (reference sequence). The CDR3 loop reads CASTNTGVNEQYF. CDR3 in DNA: TGTGCCAGTACCAATACAGGGGTCAACGAGCAGTACTTC.

The chain is built from TRBV19 and TRBJ2-6; D not certain. V was cut by 4 bases and J by 2 bases, with 9 bases left in between. There are 15 residues in the CDR3. Germline values: CDR1 LNHDA, CDR2 SQIVND (reference sequence). The CDR3 DNA is TGTGCCAGTAGTAGTGGCAACCCTGGGGCCAACGTCCTGACTTTC. Its translation is CASSSGNPGANVLTF.

This clonotype has ten or more counts. The chain joins TRBV6-1 to TRBJ2-2, with 12 bases that match TRBD2. There are 16 residues in the CDR3. Per germline, CDR1 MNHNS and CDR2 SASEGT. Losses at the gene ends were 6 bases for V and 7 bases for J; bases not matched to a gene: 9. The CDR3 DNA is TGTGCCAGCAGACCCGGACTAGCGGGACGCGGCGGGGAGCTGTTTTTT. Protein product: CASRPGLAGRGGELFF.

Regarding this clonotype: One end of the junction varies from germline; a read error may be responsible. This chain uses TRBV18 with TRBJ2-7; tentative D call: TRBD2 (5 bases). Germline loops: CDR1 KGHSH, CDR2 LQKENI. This CDR3 spans 13 amino acids. The DNA for the CDR3 is TGTACCAGCTCACCCACACCGACGGGGGAGCAGTACTTC. Translated, it gives CTSSPTPTGEQYF. The whole variable domain, remainder taken from reference TRBV18 and TRBJ2-7, is NAGVMQNPRHLVRRRGQEARLRCSPMKGHSHVYWYRQLPEEGLKFMVYLQKENIIDESGMPKERFSAEFPKEGPSILRIQQVVRGDSAAYFCTSSPTPTGEQYFGPGTRLTVT.

In its sample, this clonotype was seen many times. J is TRBJ1-5 and V is TRBV30; TRBD1 might be the D (5 bases). CDR1 GTSNPN and CDR2 SVGIG come from the germline V gene (reference sequence). The length of the CDR3 is 14 residues. V was pared by 4 bases and J by 6 bases, with 16 bases between. The CDR3 protein is CAWKYPGGFQPQHF. CDR3 sequence (DNA): TGTGCCTGGAAGTATCCGGGGGGTTTTCAGCCCCAGCATTTT.

This clonotype has at least ten counts. This sequence joins TRBV7-2 and TRBJ2-5, with D possibly being TRBD2 (6 bases). This CDR3 contains 14 residues. From germline, CDR1 is SGHTA and CDR2 FQGNSA. V lost 2 bases to trimming and J lost 5 bases, with 12 bases between them. CDR3 DNA sequence: TGTGCCAGCAGCTTACGCGGGGTGTGGGAGACCCAGTACTTC. Translation gives CASSLRGVWETQYF.

The chain uses TRBV10-3 and TRBJ2-2; no clear D. CDR1 ENHRY and CDR2 SYGVKD come from the germline V gene. CDR3 length: 13 amino acids. The V gene lost 4 bases and the J gene lost 7 bases, with 10 bases spanning the gap. The CDR3 nucleotides read TGTGCCATCAGTGGGAAGGATCTCGGGGAGCTGTTTTTT. Translating gives CAISGKDLGELFF.

This clonotype was recorded a few times. The chain combines TRBV20-1 with TRBJ2-7; D gene uncertain. Germline V gene sequence: CDR1 DFQATT, CDR2 SNEGSKA (reference sequence). V was cut by 6 bases and J by 0 bases, with 15 bases left in between. The CDR3 has 14 amino acids. The CDR3 protein is CSAKKTLSSYEQYF. The CDR3 DNA reads TGCAGTGCCAAAAAGACTCTAAGCTCCTACGAGCAGTACTTC.

This clonotype has only one observation. V gene TRBV28 combines with J gene TRBJ2-1, with D perhaps given as TRBD1 or TRBD2 (6 bases each). The CDR3 spans 15 residues. Germline V gives CDR1 MDHEN, CDR2 SYDVKM. With 4 bases removed from V and 3 bases from J, the gap between germline ends came to 13 bases. The CDR3 sequence is CASSSAGQVYNEQFF. In DNA form, the CDR3 reads TGTGCCAGCAGTTCTGCGGGACAAGTCTACAATGAGCAGTTCTTC.

This clonotype was seen repeatedly, ten times or more. The chain recombines TRBV28 with TRBJ1-3; possible D gene TRBD1, 6 bases. The CDR3 covers 16 residues. V was cut by 9 bases and J by 0 bases, with 18 bases left in between. Germline-derived CDR1 and CDR2 are MDHEN and SYDVKM. CDR3 DNA: TGTGCCAGTCGAGGGGGGTACTCCCTCTCTGGAAACACCATATATTTT. It codes for CASRGGYSLSGNTIYF.

This rearrangement joins TRBV19 to TRBJ2-7, with TRBD1 as a possible D gene (6 bases). The ends were cut back, 3 bases at V and 7 bases at J, with 22 bases in the middle. The CDR3 runs 16 residues. CDR1 is LNHDA, CDR2 SQIVND, per germline (reference sequence). The CDR3 region has the DNA TGTGCCAGTAGTATGATAGGGCCAAGGGGGACGAGGGAGCAGTACTTC. This gives the protein CASSMIGPRGTREQYF.

This clonotype appeared a few times. The chain combines TRBV6-1 with TRBJ1-5, with D tentatively TRBD1 (6 bases). Germline V CDR1 and CDR2: MNHNS, SASEGT. The CDR3 runs 14 residues. Trimming cost V 5 bases and J 2 bases, with 10 bases left between them. CDR3 DNA: TGTGCCAGCAGTCCAGGGGTACGCAATCAGCCCCAGCATTTT. It specifies CASSPGVRNQPQHF.

This clonotype was counted only a few times. As the CDR3 is not closed by the conserved phenylalanine or tryptophan, this likely results from a read error. The V gene is TRBV20-1, the J gene TRBJ1-4, with D possibly TRBD1 on 6 matching bases. V lost 5 bases and J 5 bases, leaving 27 bases between the germline ends. This CDR3 comprises 18 residues. Germline V lookup: CDR1 DFQATT, CDR2 SNEGSKA (reference sequence). DNA of the CDR3: TGCAGTGCTCGCCAAGTCAGGGGCCGGGGGACACTCAATGAAAAACTGTTTGTT. It yields the protein CSARQVRGRGTLNEKLFV.

The CDR3 is CASSRLGQELAKNIQYF. CDR3 DNA sequence: TGTGCCAGCAGTCGACTGGGACAGGAGTTAGCCAAAAACATTCAGTACTTC. This sequence joins TRBV27 and TRBJ2-4; 8 nucleotides align to TRBD1. V lost 5 bases to trimming and J lost 0 bases; unmatched junction nucleotides: 9. This CDR3 contains 17 residues. Germline V gives CDR1 MNHEY, CDR2 SMNVEV (reference sequence).

The chain combines TRBV29-1 with TRBJ2-3; D is uncertain. The CDR3 covers 16 residues. Germline CDR1 reads SQVTM; CDR2 reads ANQGSEA. Trimming pared 5 bases from V and 0 bases from J, leaving 18 bases between. CDR3 amino acids: CSVIPTRFTSTDTQYF. CDR3 bases: TGCAGCGTTATCCCCACCCGCTTCACTAGCACAGATACGCAGTATTTT.

This clonotype was found many times. The chain has TRBV20-1 and TRBJ1-6; no clear D. Per the germline V gene, CDR1 is DFQATT and CDR2 is SNEGSKA (reference sequence). This CDR3 has 14 amino acids. Trimming shortened V by 3 bases and J by 7 bases, and 13 bases separated the two germline ends. CDR3 region: CSASSGSTNSPLHF. CDR3 nucleotides: TGCAGTGCTAGCTCTGGGTCGACGAATTCACCCCTCCACTTT.

This chain connects TRBV10-1 to TRBJ2-7, with 7 bases lining up with TRBD2. V lost 2 bases and J lost 0; bases outside the gene matches: 16. This CDR3 region has 19 residues. Germline-derived CDR1 and CDR2 are WNHNN and SYGVQD (reference sequence). The CDR3 region is CASSEPTVRIAGCSYEQYF. For the CDR3, the DNA is TGCGCCAGCAGTGAGCCCACGGTAAGAATAGCGGGTTGCTCCTACGAGCAGTACTTC.

In this sample, this clonotype turned up many times. This chain uses TRBV6-1 with TRBJ1-1; D uncertain. Germline CDR1 and CDR2: MNHNS and SASEGT. This CDR3 is 14 amino acids long. V lost 10 bases and J lost 2, with 17 bases in between. CDR3 coding DNA: TGTGCCACCATCTCGTCCCCGCCCAACACTGAAGCTTTCTTT. This translates into CATISSPPNTEAFF.

The rearrangement uses TRBV5-5 and TRBJ2-7; TRBD2 agrees at 11 bases. The V gene end was trimmed by 4 bases and the J gene end by 0 bases; junction bases not matched to a gene: 3. The length of the CDR3 is 15 residues. Germline lookup yields CDR1 SGHKS and CDR2 YYEKEE (reference sequence). CDR3 amino acids: CASSMGLAVSYEQYF. CDR3 sequence (DNA): TGTGCCAGCAGCATGGGACTAGCGGTCTCCTACGAGCAGTACTTC.

The table lists this clonotype with a few counts. This chain connects TRBV10-3 to TRBJ1-5; no firm D call. V dropped 3 bases and J dropped 0 bases, with 3 bases sitting between them. This CDR3 region has 13 residues. Germline V gene data show CDR1 as ENHRY and CDR2 as SYGVKD. CDR3 sequence (DNA): TGTGCCATCAGTGAATATAGCAATCAGCCCCAGCATTTT. This sequence encodes CAISEYSNQPQHF.